What follows are 21 T cell receptor beta chains derived from one specimen sequenced in a study of cytomegalovirus exposure and HLA in healthy donors. PCR used 60 Vbeta primers and 13 Jbeta primers. TCRdb's table, derived via immunoSEQ multiplex PCR, lists solely in-frame clones and lacks some. Of around 100,000 clones listed, around four fifths are singletons. Sequenced input: PBMCs. The receptors derive from a man aged 40-49 years in good health and CMV-seronegative.

The chain has TRBV5-6 and TRBJ1-4, with 7 bases matching TRBD1. After removal of 1 base from V and 3 bases from J, the junction contained 9 bases not matched to a gene. Germline V gene lookup returns CDR1 SGHDT and CDR2 YYEEEE. This CDR3 has 17 amino acids. The CDR3 protein is CASSLWAGQGANEKLFF. The CDR3 DNA is TGTGCCAGCAGCTTGTGGGCAGGGCAGGGGGCTAATGAAAAACTGTTTTTT. Full variable domain (missing parts from reference TRBV5-6 and TRBJ1-4): DAGVTQSPTHLIKTRGQQVTLRCSPKSGHDTVSWYQQALGQGPQFIFQYYEEEERQRGNFPDRFSGHQFPNYSSELNVNALLLGDSALYLCASSLWAGQGANEKLFFGSGTQLSVL.

The chain employs TRBV18 and TRBJ2-5, with 10 bases lining up with TRBD1. This CDR3 contains 16 residues. V shed 6 bases and J 1 base; nucleotides not matched to a gene: 8. The V gene's germline CDR1 is KGHSH and CDR2 LQKENI. The CDR3 loop reads CASSRGQGVSQETQYF. The CDR3 DNA reads as TGTGCCAGCTCTCGAGGACAGGGGGTTTCCCAAGAGACCCAGTACTTC.

The chain uses TRBV19 and TRBJ1-6; TRBD1 is a possible D gene (5 bases). Germline CDR1 is LNHDA and CDR2 is SQIVND (reference sequence). The V and J ends lost 1 base and 7 bases respectively, with 11 bases between them. The CDR3 loop spans 15 amino acids. The DNA of the CDR3 is TGTGCCAGTAGTATAGGTGGGGGGTTCAATTCACCCCTCCACTTT. Protein: CASSIGGGFNSPLHF.

The rearrangement links TRBV19 to TRBJ1-2, with D unclear. CDR1 and CDR2 from the germline V gene are LNHDA and SQIVND (reference sequence). V was clipped by 6 bases and J by 8 bases, with 10 bases between them. The CDR3 covers 11 residues. Here the CDR3 reads CASSYSRGYTF. The CDR3 nucleotides are TGTGCCAGTAGCTATTCCCGGGGCTACACCTTC.

The chain employs TRBV9 and TRBJ2-4; TRBD1 agrees at 7 bases. This CDR3 contains 16 residues. Germline V gene lookup returns CDR1 SGDLS and CDR2 YYNGEE. V lost 4 bases to trimming and J lost 8 bases; unmatched junction nucleotides: 15. Here the CDR3 reads CASSPRQGEGADIQYF. CDR3 DNA: TGTGCCAGCAGCCCAAGACAGGGCGAGGGGGCGGACATTCAGTACTTC.

The chain combines TRBV13 with TRBJ2-7; D is perhaps TRBD1 (6 bases). Trimming pared 3 bases from V and 10 bases from J, leaving 16 bases between. Germline assignment: CDR1 PRHDT and CDR2 FYEKMQ (reference sequence). The CDR3 extends over 13 amino acids. CDR3 sequence (DNA): TGTGCCAGCAGCTTTTCCGACAGGACCATACAGTACTTC. Its translation: CASSFSDRTIQYF.

The genes are TRBV14 and TRBJ2-1, with TRBD1 matching 10 bases. The CDR3 has 16 amino acids. Losses at the gene ends were 4 bases for V and 7 bases for J; bases not matched to a gene: 10. Germline V CDR1 and CDR2: SGHDN, FVKESK. CDR3 residues: CASSRARDRGRNEQFF. CDR3 DNA: TGTGCCAGCAGCCGAGCCCGGGACAGGGGAAGGAATGAGCAGTTCTTC.

Concerning this clone: One end of the junction fails to match germline, which may point to a read error. This chain links TRBV4-3 with TRBJ2-2; 10 bases are a match to TRBD2. The CDR3 is 16 amino acids. Germline V gene data show CDR1 as LGHNA and CDR2 as YSLEER. The DNA for the CDR3 is TGCGCCAGCAGCCACGCTAGCGGGGGCGAACACCGGGGAGCTGTTTTT. Its protein is CASSHASGGEHRGAVF.

This chain uses TRBV5-6 with TRBJ2-7; 9 nucleotides line up with TRBD1. With V trimmed by 7 bases and J by 2 bases, 4 bases remained unmatched. Germline CDR1 is SGHDT and CDR2 is YYEEEE. CDR3 size: 13 residues. CDR3 bases: TGTGCCAGCGGAAGACAGGGGGCCTACGAGCAGTACGTC. Residues: CASGRQGAYEQYV.

The V call is TRBV10-3, the J call TRBJ2-5; D call uncertain. V was trimmed by 2 bases and J by 7 bases, leaving 11 bases between them. The CDR3 spans 13 residues. CDR1 and CDR2 (germline): ENHRY, SYGVKD. In nucleotides, the CDR3 is TGTGCCATCAGTGAGCCAGAATCTCGGACCCAGTACTTC. Translation: CAISEPESRTQYF.

This clone was counted between two and nine times. V and J are TRBV6-5 and TRBJ1-6; the D gene is possibly TRBD1 (6 bases). Trimming took off 2 bases at V and 8 bases at J, with 10 bases between the two ends. The germline V gene has CDR1 MNHEY and CDR2 SVGAGI. CDR3 length: 14 residues. This chain's CDR3 is CASSYGGPDSPLHF. The CDR3 coding sequence is TGTGCCAGCAGTTACGGGGGCCCCGATTCACCCCTCCACTTT.

This chain joins TRBV10-1 and TRBJ2-7; D possibly corresponds to TRBD2 (6 bases). The CDR3 is 17 amino acids. V lost 0 bases to trimming and J lost 3 bases, with 18 bases between them. Germline V lookup: CDR1 WNHNN, CDR2 SYGVQD (reference sequence). The CDR3 DNA reads TGCGCCAGCAGTGAGTCGAGCGGTCGGCAGGGAGGCTACGAGCAGTACGTC. As protein: CASSESSGRQGGYEQYV.

J is TRBJ2-5 and V is TRBV10-3; TRBD2 matches at 8 bases. This CDR3 is built from 14 residues. The V and J ends lost 6 bases and 2 bases, in that order; junction bases with no gene match: 5. Germline CDR1 reads ENHRY; CDR2 reads SYGVKD. CDR3 sequence (DNA): TGTGCCATCAGGGGAGCGGGGGCTCAAGAGACCCAGTACTTC. This translates into CAIRGAGAQETQYF.

This sequence joins TRBV14 and TRBJ1-4; D is undetermined. Germline loops: CDR1 SGHDN, CDR2 FVKESK. The CDR3 has 16 residues. Trimming shortened V by 0 bases and J by 0 bases, and 8 bases separated the two germline ends. CDR3 nucleotide sequence: TGTGCCAGCAGCCAAGATCGTAGATCAACTAATGAAAAACTGTTTTTT. Translation: CASSQDRRSTNEKLFF. The full variable domain, rest sourced from reference TRBV14 and TRBJ1-4, is EAGVTQFPSHSVIEKGQTVTLRCDPISGHDNLYWYRRVMGKEIKFLLHFVKESKQDESGMPNNRFLAERTGGTYSTLKVQPAELEDSGVYFCASSQDRRSTNEKLFFGSGTQLSVL.

J is TRBJ2-7 and V is TRBV10-2; TRBD1 aligns across 8 bases. CDR3 length: 14 amino acids. The germline V gene has CDR1 WSHSY and CDR2 SAAADI. V shed 3 bases and J 5 bases; nucleotides not matched to a gene: 6. The CDR3 coding sequence is TGCGCCAGCAGTGATCTGACAGGGGCCGACGAGCAGTACGTC. Translating gives CASSDLTGADEQYV.

The chain combines TRBV30 with TRBJ1-2; TRBD1 agrees at 8 bases. The V gene's germline CDR1 is GTSNPN and CDR2 SVGIG (reference sequence). This CDR3 has 15 residues. Trimming removed 2 bases from V and 4 bases from J; junction bases left unmatched: 9. Written as DNA, the CDR3 is TGTGCCTGGAGTTTACCCGGGACAGGCGTCTATGGCTACACCTTC. Its protein product is CAWSLPGTGVYGYTF. Full variable domain (rest looked up from reference TRBV30 and TRBJ1-2): SQTIHQWPATLVQPVGSPLSLECTVEGTSNPNLYWYRQAAGRGLQLLFYSVGIGQISSEVPQNLSASRPQDRQFILSSKKLLLSDSGFYLCAWSLPGTGVYGYTFGSGTRLTVV.

V is TRBV6-5 and J is TRBJ1-1; 8 nucleotides line up with TRBD1. This CDR3 is 14 amino acids long. Germline loops: CDR1 MNHEY, CDR2 SVGAGI. Germline trimming cut 5 bases from V and 3 bases from J; bases unmatched to any gene: 5. CDR3 region: CASSDRGADTEAFF. DNA for the CDR3: TGTGCCAGCAGTGACAGGGGCGCGGACACTGAAGCTTTCTTT.

The V call is TRBV11-2, the J call TRBJ1-1, with D perhaps matching TRBD1 (5 bases). The CDR3 loop spans 13 amino acids. CDR1 and CDR2 from the germline V gene are SGHAT and FQNNGV. V lost 3 bases and J lost 9, with 14 bases in between. The CDR3 DNA reads as TGTGCCAGCAGCTTCGGTTCGACAGTTCAAGCTTTCTTT. Its translation: CASSFGSTVQAFF. Complete variable domain (other parts from reference TRBV11-2 and TRBJ1-1): EAGVAQSPRYKIIEKRQSVAFWCNPISGHATLYWYQQILGQGPKLLIQFQNNGVVDDSQLPKDRFSAERLKGVDSTLKIQPAKLEDSAVYLCASSFGSTVQAFFGQGTRLTVV.

This clone has a single count. The chain joins TRBV10-3 to TRBJ1-4; D unclear. V lost 2 bases to trimming and J lost 6 bases, with 10 bases between them. In germline, CDR1 is ENHRY, CDR2 SYGVKD. CDR3 length: 14 residues. This CDR3 reads CAISEPGQYEKLFF. The DNA of the CDR3 is TGTGCCATCAGTGAGCCGGGTCAATATGAAAAACTGTTTTTT.

This chain connects TRBV2 to TRBJ2-2, with D unresolved. V lost 6 bases and J lost 0, with 8 bases in between. This CDR3 has 14 amino acids. Germline values: CDR1 SNHLY, CDR2 FYNNEI. The CDR3 nucleotides read TGTGCCAGCAGAGTGCAGGCGAACACCGGGGAGCTGTTTTTT. The encoded protein is CASRVQANTGELFF. Full variable domain (rest looked up from reference TRBV2 and TRBJ2-2): EPEVTQTPSHQVTQMGQEVILRCVPISNHLYFYWYRQILGQKVEFLVSFYNNEISEKSEIFDDQFSVERPDGSNFTLKIRSTKLEDSAMYFCASRVQANTGELFFGEGSRLTVL.

The chain is built from TRBV10-3 and TRBJ2-7, with 8 bases matching TRBD2. J gave up 1 base and V 2 bases, and 7 bases lay outside the gene matches. The CDR3 spans 16 residues. Per germline, CDR1 ENHRY and CDR2 SYGVKD. The CDR3 here is CAISESGAGGSYEQYF. The CDR3 nucleotides are TGTGCCATCAGTGAGAGTGGGGCGGGGGGTTCCTACGAGCAGTACTTC.